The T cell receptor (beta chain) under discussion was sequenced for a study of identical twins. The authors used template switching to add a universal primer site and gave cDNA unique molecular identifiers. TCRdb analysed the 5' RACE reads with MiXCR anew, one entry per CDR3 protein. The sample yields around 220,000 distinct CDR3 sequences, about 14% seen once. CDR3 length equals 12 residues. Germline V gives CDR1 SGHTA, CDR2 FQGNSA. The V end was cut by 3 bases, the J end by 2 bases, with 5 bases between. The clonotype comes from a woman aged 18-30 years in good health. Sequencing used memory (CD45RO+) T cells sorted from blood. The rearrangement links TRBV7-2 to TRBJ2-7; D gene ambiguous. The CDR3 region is CASSFLTYEQYF. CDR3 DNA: TGTGCCAGCAGCTTCCTTACCTACGAGCAGTACTTC. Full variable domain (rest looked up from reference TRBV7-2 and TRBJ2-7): GAGVSQSPSNKVTEKGKDVELRCDPISGHTALYWYRQSLGQGLEFLIYFQGNSAPDKSGLPSDRFSAERTGGSVSTLTIQRTQQEDSAVYLCASSFLTYEQYFGPGTRLTVT.